Following are 17 T cell receptor beta chains from one sample sequenced in a study of T cell responses to AZD1222 COVID-19 vaccine. The assay was immunoSEQ multiplex PCR, and TCRdb's table has in-frame clones only and misses some. The data contain about 120,000 clones, 90% of them singletons. The sequencing used peripheral blood, collected on day 0 of AZD1222 vaccination. The source is an adult in good health.

This clone was seen only a few times. Compared with germline, one end of the junction differs, possibly owing to a read error. This chain links TRBV2 with TRBJ1-1; D ambiguous. CDR1 is SNHLY, CDR2 FYNNEI, per germline. This CDR3 spans 11 amino acids. CDR3 coding DNA: TGTGCCAGCAGTGGCCCCGGCAGATTTCGCTTT. It encodes CASSGPGRFRF.

V is TRBV2 and J is TRBJ2-2; D gene unclear. Trimming left V 6 bases short and J 1 base short, with 9 bases between. The V gene's germline CDR1 is SNHLY and CDR2 FYNNEI. This CDR3 has 14 residues. In nucleotides, the CDR3 is TGTGCCAGCAGCATACAGCTGAACACCGGGGAGCTGTTTTTT. It encodes CASSIQLNTGELFF. Looking up the rest from reference TRBV2 and TRBJ2-2 gives the full variable domain: EPEVTQTPSHQVTQMGQEVILRCVPISNHLYFYWYRQILGQKVEFLVSFYNNEISEKSEIFDDQFSVERPDGSNFTLKIRSTKLEDSAMYFCASSIQLNTGELFFGEGSRLTVL.

The J gene is TRBJ1-1, the V gene TRBV6-2 or TRBV6-3; 9 bases align to TRBD1. Germline V lookup: CDR1 MNHEY, CDR2 SVGEGT. The trim removed 2 bases at V and 1 base at J, leaving 2 bases unmatched. This CDR3 contains 15 residues. CDR3 coding DNA: TGTGCCAGCAGTTACCAGGACAGGGGGAACACTGAAGCTTTCTTT. It codes for CASSYQDRGNTEAFF.

The chain uses TRBV5-6 and TRBJ1-6, with TRBD1 as a possible D gene (5 bases). The germline V gene has CDR1 SGHDT and CDR2 YYEEEE. The V end was cut by 1 base, the J end by 9 bases, with 14 bases between. This CDR3 contains 15 residues. For the CDR3, the DNA is TGTGCCAGCAGCTTGCGCGCAGGGATGGGTTCACCCCTCCACTTT. As protein: CASSLRAGMGSPLHF. The entire variable domain, with the rest obtained from reference TRBV5-6 and TRBJ1-6, is as follows: DAGVTQSPTHLIKTRGQQVTLRCSPKSGHDTVSWYQQALGQGPQFIFQYYEEEERQRGNFPDRFSGHQFPNYSSELNVNALLLGDSALYLCASSLRAGMGSPLHFGNGTRLTVT.

The V call is TRBV12-3 or TRBV12-4, the J call TRBJ2-1, with no clear D. The V gene lost 1 base and the J gene lost 7 bases, with 5 bases spanning the gap. The CDR3 contains 12 residues. In DNA form, the CDR3 reads TGTGCCAGCAGTTTAGGTCAAAATGAGCAGTTCTTC. This codes for CASSLGQNEQFF.

The CDR3 DNA reads TGTGCCACCAGCAGAGATAGCAGTGGCCCCTACGAGCAGTACTTC. Amino acids: CATSRDSSGPYEQYF. The rearrangement uses TRBV15 and TRBJ2-7; D not resolved. CDR3 size: 15 residues. Germline CDR1 and CDR2: LNHNV and YYDKDF (reference sequence). Trimming took off 0 bases at V and 2 bases at J, with 11 bases between the two ends.

This clone was detected once. The genes are TRBV18 and TRBJ2-5, with D perhaps TRBD1 (5 bases). Trimming stripped 3 bases from V and 1 base from J, with 24 bases between. CDR3 length: 19 residues. Germline loops: CDR1 KGHSH, CDR2 LQKENI. The CDR3 here is CASSPRSTRALEVQETQYF. The CDR3 region has the DNA TGTGCCAGCTCACCGCGTTCGACCAGGGCCCTGGAAGTCCAAGAGACCCAGTACTTC.

This chain connects TRBV27 to TRBJ1-5; D not resolved. The CDR3 contains 12 residues. CDR1 and CDR2 (germline): MNHEY, SMNVEV (reference sequence). The V end was cut by 4 bases, the J end by 8 bases, with 9 bases between. The CDR3 region is CASSSYGEPQHF. The DNA of the CDR3 is TGTGCCAGCAGTTCGTATGGAGAGCCCCAGCATTTT.

The chain has TRBV5-5 and TRBJ2-7, with 9 bases lining up with TRBD2. The germline CDR1 and CDR2 sequences are SGHKS and YYEKEE (reference sequence). CDR3 length: 15 residues. Germline trimming cut 0 bases from V and 2 bases from J; bases unmatched to any gene: 3. CDR3: CASSLGLAGTYEQYF. The DNA for the CDR3 is TGTGCCAGCAGCTTGGGCCTAGCGGGGACCTACGAGCAGTACTTC.

CDR3 in DNA: TGTGCCAGTAGTATAGAGGGGGGACAGGTCTCCGGGGAGCTGTTTTTT. It yields the protein CASSIEGGQVSGELFF. V is TRBV19 and J is TRBJ2-2, with 8 bases lining up with TRBD1. The CDR3 spans 16 residues. Germline V gene sequence: CDR1 LNHDA, CDR2 SQIVND (reference sequence). With V trimmed by 0 bases and J by 6 bases, 6 bases remained unmatched.

The chain is built from TRBV7-9 and TRBJ2-5, with D perhaps assigned TRBD1 or TRBD2 (5 bases each). This CDR3 comprises 14 residues. V lost 5 bases and J 5 bases, leaving 15 bases between the germline ends. Germline V gene sequence: CDR1 SEHNR, CDR2 FQNEAQ (reference sequence). In DNA, the CDR3 is TGTGCCAGCAGCCATGGGACCGGGGCTGAGACCCAGTACTTC. Translation gives CASSHGTGAETQYF.

The chain links TRBV29-1 to TRBJ2-1; D gene uncertain. CDR1 and CDR2 (germline): SQVTM, ANQGSEA. The CDR3 sequence is 15 residues long. The V end lost 7 bases, the J end lost 3 bases, and 19 bases lay between the germline ends. The CDR3 loop reads CSDQTLGSHYNEQFF. The DNA for the CDR3 is TGCAGCGACCAGACCCTGGGCAGTCACTACAATGAGCAGTTCTTC.

The chain couples TRBV6-5 to TRBJ1-6, with D maybe TRBD1 (6 bases). Germline V gene data show CDR1 as MNHEY and CDR2 as SVGAGI. The CDR3 spans 15 residues. V lost 6 bases and J 7 bases, leaving 16 bases between the germline ends. The CDR3 nucleotides read TGTGCCAGCAGACTTGGAGGACAGTGGAATTCACCCCTCCACTTT. Its protein is CASRLGGQWNSPLHF.

The chain combines TRBV29-1 with TRBJ2-5, with 7 bases fitting TRBD1. Germline V CDR1 and CDR2: SQVTM, ANQGSEA. CDR3 length: 13 residues. With 2 bases clipped from V and 7 bases from J, the junction kept 7 bases outside the gene matches. This CDR3 reads CSVETGQVGTQYF. CDR3 DNA sequence: TGCAGCGTTGAAACCGGACAGGTTGGGACCCAGTACTTC.

The chain joins TRBV4-2 to TRBJ1-4; D ambiguous. Germline V gives CDR1 LGHNA, CDR2 YNFKEQ. The CDR3 loop spans 14 amino acids. V was clipped by 0 bases and J by 6 bases, with 8 bases between them. CDR3 sequence: CASSQEASYEKLFF. CDR3 sequence (DNA): TGTGCCAGCAGCCAAGAAGCCAGTTATGAAAAACTGTTTTTT.

The CDR3 nucleotides read TGCGCCAGCAAACCAGGATTAGCGTCCGGGGAGCTGTTTTTT. This codes for CASKPGLASGELFF. The V call is TRBV10-1, the J call TRBJ2-2; tentative D call: TRBD2 (5 bases). Deletions cut 7 bases from V and 6 bases from J, with 15 bases between. This CDR3 comprises 14 residues. Germline lookup yields CDR1 WNHNN and CDR2 SYGVQD (reference sequence).

The rearrangement links TRBV27 to TRBJ2-7; no firm D call. With 2 bases removed from V and 2 bases from J, the gap between germline ends came to 10 bases. CDR3 length equals 14 residues. Germline V gene sequence: CDR1 MNHEY, CDR2 SMNVEV (reference sequence). The CDR3 region is CASSLIGQTYEQYF. CDR3 in DNA: TGTGCCAGCAGTTTAATCGGGCAGACCTACGAGCAGTACTTC.